This T cell receptor beta chain was recorded in a study of blood T cell repertoires in COVID-19. Study information: Samples representing acute and convalescent COVID-19 were sourced from the United States, Italy and Spain. Nucleic acid was either cDNA or gDNA, and it came from T cells, B-cell-depleted T cells, or PBMCs.

The CDR3 is 12 amino acids. V was pared by 3 bases and J by 10 bases, with 10 bases between. Authors' processing steps: Reference gene primer amplification yielded estimated nucleated cell counts. Produced via immunoSEQ multiplex PCR; TCRdb's table is partial and in-frame only. The V and J calls and clone size were taken over from that table, and D and trimming were inferred from the DNA. The data contain 97,000 or so clones, 82% of them seen just once; the ten biggest clones take up about 20%. This receptor was taken from an elderly man with acute or convalescent COVID-19. The sample taken for sequencing was peripheral blood. This sequence joins TRBV12-3 or TRBV12-4 and TRBJ1-5, with D unclear. The CDR3, as DNA: TGTGCCAGCAGTTTGCAGGCCCAACCCCAGCATTTT. Translation gives CASSLQAQPQHF.